These 15 T cell receptor beta chains came from one sample sequenced in a study of blood T cell repertoires in COVID-19. The repertoire was sequenced with immunoSEQ multiplex PCR; TCRdb's copy has only in-frame clones and lacks some. Among about 260,000 clones, 88% were seen once, and the ten largest hold roughly 10%. The sample consisted of peripheral blood. The receptors originated from a woman in her seventies with COVID-19, enrolled during active disease.

The gene calls are TRBV2 and TRBJ2-6; D ambiguous. V was trimmed by 4 bases and J by 0 bases, leaving 4 bases between them. Germline loops: CDR1 SNHLY, CDR2 FYNNEI. The length of the CDR3 is 14 residues. The DNA of the CDR3 is TGTGCCAGCAGTGCCCACTCTGGGGCCAACGTCCTGACTTTC. Protein sequence: CASSAHSGANVLTF. Using reference TRBV2 and TRBJ2-6 for the parts outside the CDR3, the full variable domain is EPEVTQTPSHQVTQMGQEVILRCVPISNHLYFYWYRQILGQKVEFLVSFYNNEISEKSEIFDDQFSVERPDGSNFTLKIRSTKLEDSAMYFCASSAHSGANVLTFGAGSRLTVL.

This clone showed up just a few times. The CDR3 reads CASSTGQGAGQPQHF. The CDR3 region has the DNA TGTGCCAGCAGTACTGGACAGGGGGCGGGTCAGCCCCAGCATTTT. V and J are TRBV28 and TRBJ1-5, with TRBD1 matching 11 bases. With 5 bases clipped from V and 6 bases from J, the junction kept 6 bases outside the gene matches. CDR1 MDHEN and CDR2 SYDVKM come from the germline V gene. CDR3 length equals 15 residues. Supplemented by reference TRBV28 and TRBJ1-5, the full variable domain reads DVKVTQSSRYLVKRTGEKVFLECVQDMDHENMFWYRQDPGLGLRLIYFSYDVKMKEKGDIPEGYSVSREKKERFSLILESASTNQTSMYLCASSTGQGAGQPQHFGDGTRLSIL.

This clone has a handful of counts. V usage is TRBV27 and J usage is TRBJ1-2; D possibly corresponds to TRBD1 (6 bases). The V gene's germline CDR1 is MNHEY and CDR2 SMNVEV (reference sequence). This CDR3 spans 15 amino acids. V shed 7 bases and J shed 0 bases, with 15 bases lying between them. Here the CDR3 DNA reads TGTGCCAGCAAGAATATACAGGGCCCTAACTATGGCTACACCTTC. Protein sequence: CASKNIQGPNYGYTF.

V is TRBV7-6 and J is TRBJ2-6; D is possibly TRBD1 (6 bases). The CDR3 spans 18 residues. Germline values: CDR1 SGHVS, CDR2 FNYEAQ. V lost 4 bases and J 1 base, leaving 17 bases between the germline ends. CDR3 DNA: TGTGCCAGCAGCTCTACCGGGACACCCCTATCTGGGGCCAACGTCCTGACTTTC. Protein product: CASSSTGTPLSGANVLTF.

The chain employs TRBV3-1 (or the pseudogene TRBV3-2) and TRBJ1-1; a possible D gene is TRBD1 (5 bases). The ends were cut back, 3 bases at V and 7 bases at J, with 12 bases in the middle. There are 13 residues in the CDR3. Per the germline V gene, CDR1 is LGHDT and CDR2 is YNNKEL (reference sequence). CDR3 bases: TGTGCCAGCAGCCAGTTTGCGGACAATGAAGCTTTCTTT. Residues: CASSQFADNEAFF.

The CDR3 loop is CASRQGAGANVLTF. For the CDR3, the DNA is TGTGCCAGCAGACAGGGGGCTGGGGCCAACGTCCTGACTTTC. J is TRBJ2-6 and V is TRBV5-5; 8 bases map to TRBD1. The V gene end was trimmed by 5 bases and the J gene end by 2 bases; junction bases not matched to a gene: 0. The CDR3 has 14 amino acids. CDR1 is SGHKS and CDR2 is YYEKEE in the germline V gene (reference sequence).

V and J are TRBV28 and TRBJ1-2, with 7 nucleotides matching TRBD1. V was clipped by 11 bases and J by 7 bases; unmatched bases: 10. CDR1 and CDR2 (germline): MDHEN, SYDVKM. The CDR3 contains 12 residues. CDR3 amino acids: CASTGNIAGYTF. Written as DNA, the CDR3 is TGTGCCTCGACAGGGAATATCGCTGGCTACACCTTC.

V and J are TRBV28 and TRBJ1-6; 11 positions agree with TRBD1. The CDR3 totals 15 residues. V shed 5 bases, J shed 10 bases, and the junction held 7 bases outside the gene matches. Germline values: CDR1 MDHEN, CDR2 SYDVKM. CDR3 DNA: TGTGCCAGCAGTCCCGGACAGGGGGCGAGGTCACCCCTCCACTTT. Its translation is CASSPGQGARSPLHF.

This chain connects TRBV27 to TRBJ1-5, with 8 bases fitting TRBD1. The ends lost 5 bases at V and 5 bases at J; junction bases unmatched: 5. CDR3 length equals 14 residues. CDR1 and CDR2 from the germline V gene are MNHEY and SMNVEV (reference sequence). This chain's CDR3 is CASSIDRGDQPQHF. The CDR3 DNA sequence: TGTGCCAGCAGTATAGACAGGGGTGATCAGCCCCAGCATTTT.

This clone has more than one count but fewer than ten. CDR3 loop: CASSYKDTNTEAFF. As DNA, the CDR3 is TGTGCCAGCAGTTACAAGGACACCAACACTGAAGCTTTCTTT. The chain joins TRBV6-5 to TRBJ1-1; TRBD1 is a possible D gene (5 bases). V shed 2 bases and J shed 2 bases, with 9 bases lying between them. Germline loops: CDR1 MNHEY, CDR2 SVGAGI. The length of the CDR3 is 14 residues.

V and J are TRBV2 and TRBJ1-2; 10 bases line up with TRBD1. The ends lost 4 bases at V and 4 bases at J; junction bases unmatched: 3. CDR3 length equals 14 residues. The germline V gene has CDR1 SNHLY and CDR2 FYNNEI. Here the CDR3 reads CASSVGQGTYGYTF. The CDR3 region has the DNA TGTGCCAGCAGTGTGGGACAGGGGACCTATGGCTACACCTTC. Using reference TRBV2 and TRBJ1-2 for the parts outside the CDR3, the full variable domain is EPEVTQTPSHQVTQMGQEVILRCVPISNHLYFYWYRQILGQKVEFLVSFYNNEISEKSEIFDDQFSVERPDGSNFTLKIRSTKLEDSAMYFCASSVGQGTYGYTFGSGTRLTVV.

The chain joins TRBV30 to TRBJ2-7, with TRBD2 identical over 10 bases. The CDR3 is 15 residues long. The germline gives CDR1 GTSNPN, CDR2 SVGIG (reference sequence). With 2 bases clipped from V and 0 bases from J, the junction kept 4 bases outside the gene matches. The DNA of the CDR3 is TGTGCCTGGAGTAGCGGGAGGGCGAGCTCCTACGAGCAGTACTTC. Its translation: CAWSSGRASSYEQYF. The full variable domain, completed using reference TRBV30 and TRBJ2-7, is SQTIHQWPATLVQPVGSPLSLECTVEGTSNPNLYWYRQAAGRGLQLLFYSVGIGQISSEVPQNLSASRPQDRQFILSSKKLLLSDSGFYLCAWSSGRASSYEQYFGPGTRLTVT.

This clone was seen a single time. V gene TRBV12-3 or TRBV12-4 combines with J gene TRBJ1-1; 7 nucleotides line up with TRBD1. There are 12 residues in the CDR3. Trimming took 8 bases from V and 3 from J; bases not matched to a gene: 3. Written as DNA, the CDR3 is TGTGCCAGCGGGGACAGAGACACTGAAGCTTTCTTT. Protein: CASGDRDTEAFF.

The table lists this clone with a count of one. The chain recombines TRBV9 with TRBJ1-6; D remains ambiguous. There are 14 residues in the CDR3. V gave up 3 bases and J gave up 10 bases, with 14 bases separating them. The V gene's germline CDR1 is SGDLS and CDR2 YYNGEE. The CDR3 loop reads CASSELEGRSPLHF. The CDR3 DNA reads as TGTGCCAGCAGCGAGCTGGAGGGCAGGTCACCCCTCCACTTT.

This sequence joins TRBV5-1 and TRBJ2-1; 14 bases fit TRBD2. The J segment lost 15 bases and the V segment lost 4 bases, leaving 15 bases of the junction unmatched. Germline V gives CDR1 SGHRS, CDR2 YFSETQ. The CDR3 contains 16 residues. The CDR3, as DNA: TGCGCCAGCAGCCAAACTACTACCCGACTAGCGGGAGGGGGGTTCTTC. Amino acids: CASSQTTTRLAGGGFF.